The T cell receptor beta chain described here comes from a study of blood T cell repertoires in COVID-19. Study in general: Both acute and convalescent COVID-19 samples were obtained from the United States, Italy and Spain. T cells, B-cell-depleted T cells, or PBMCs provided the cDNA or gDNA that served as material.

Methods used by the authors: Amplification from reference gene primers served as the basis for estimated nucleated cell counts. The data were produced by immunoSEQ multiplex PCR, yet TCRdb's version contains in-frame clones alone and is incomplete. V, J and clone size are those of that table, while D and trimming were read from the DNA. Of about 250,000 clones in the sample, roughly nine tenths were seen once. V lost 2 bases, J lost 10 bases, and 9 bases lay in between. In germline, CDR1 is MGHDK, CDR2 SYGVNS. The CDR3 spans 12 residues. The TCR was taken from a woman between 40 and 55 years old who had recovered from COVID-19. V gene TRBV25-1 combines with J gene TRBJ2-1, with D possibly being TRBD1 (5 bases). Sequenced sample: peripheral blood. The CDR3 DNA reads TGTGCCAGCAGTGAACAGGGATACGAGCAGTTCTTC. It codes for CASSEQGYEQFF. Using reference TRBV25-1 and TRBJ2-1 for the parts outside the CDR3, the full variable domain is EADIYQTPRYLVIGTGKKITLECSQTMGHDKMYWYQQDPGMELHLIHYSYGVNSTEKGDLSSESTVSRIRTEHFPLTLESARPSHTSQYLCASSEQGYEQFFGPGTRLTVL.